Below, 30 T cell receptor beta chains from the same sample are listed, as sequenced in a study of OX40 agonist ivuxolimab in advanced cancers. Method: immunoSEQ multiplex PCR; TCRdb's copy keeps in-frame clones and lacks some. The data contain around 90,000 clones, about 87% of them singletons. Sequencing was performed on CD4+ or CD8+ T cells sorted from blood, taken in a trial of the OX40 agonist ivuxolimab. The origin of the receptors is an adult with an advanced solid tumor such as melanoma, head and neck, liver or kidney cancer.

This clone was seen once. The V and J genes are TRBV6-5 and TRBJ1-2; 7 bases map to TRBD1. The ends lost 4 bases at V and 4 bases at J; junction bases unmatched: 3. Germline V gene lookup returns CDR1 MNHEY and CDR2 SVGAGI. CDR3 length: 13 amino acids. CDR3 residues: CASSWDSFYGYTF. For the CDR3, the DNA is TGTGCCAGCAGTTGGGACAGCTTCTATGGCTACACCTTC.

The CDR3 spells CASSSSGGQPQHF. CDR3 bases: TGTGCCAGCAGTTCCAGCGGCGGTCAGCCCCAGCATTTT. This rearrangement joins TRBV6-6 to TRBJ1-5, with D unclear. V was trimmed by 4 bases and J by 6 bases, leaving 10 bases between them. This CDR3 is built from 13 residues. The germline V gene has CDR1 MNHNY and CDR2 SVGAGI (reference sequence).

The gene calls are TRBV11-2 and TRBJ1-1, with 8 bases identical to TRBD1. The CDR3 has 16 residues. The germline gives CDR1 SGHAT, CDR2 FQNNGV. The V segment lost 2 bases and the J segment 1 base; nucleotides outside the gene matches: 6. The CDR3 DNA sequence: TGTGCCAGCAGCTTACGGACAGGGAGGGGGAACACTGAAGCTTTCTTT. Residues: CASSLRTGRGNTEAFF.

This rearrangement joins TRBV11-2 to TRBJ2-1; D is perhaps TRBD2 (6 bases). Germline V gene data show CDR1 as SGHAT and CDR2 as FQNNGV. The CDR3 runs to 17 residues. With 1 base removed from V and 0 bases from J, the gap between germline ends came to 13 bases. CDR3 in amino acids: CASSLGPLADSYNEQFF. The CDR3 region has the DNA TGTGCCAGCAGCTTAGGCCCCTTAGCGGACTCCTACAATGAGCAGTTCTTC.

The chain has TRBV19 and TRBJ1-4; D gene uncertain. Trimming shortened V by 3 bases and J by 8 bases, and 16 bases separated the two germline ends. Germline V CDR1 and CDR2: LNHDA, SQIVND (reference sequence). CDR3 length equals 15 residues. For the CDR3, the DNA is TGTGCCAGTAGTATCGAGGCGTCCTCAGCGGAAAAACTGTTTTTT. Translation gives CASSIEASSAEKLFF.

J is TRBJ2-5 and V is TRBV7-9; 9 bases agree with TRBD2. The germline CDR1 and CDR2 sequences are SEHNR and FQNEAQ (reference sequence). The CDR3 is 15 amino acids. V shed 5 bases and J 1 base; nucleotides not matched to a gene: 5. CDR3 amino acids: CASSPGTSSQETQYF. The CDR3, as DNA: TGTGCCAGCAGCCCAGGGACTAGCTCCCAAGAGACCCAGTACTTC.

The V gene is TRBV5-4, the J gene TRBJ2-3; 8 bases are shared with TRBD2. Trimming took 0 bases from V and 6 from J; bases not matched to a gene: 6. Germline CDR1 is SGHNT and CDR2 is YYREEE (reference sequence). This CDR3 region has 15 residues. CDR3 bases: TGTGCCAGCAGCTTGGAAGCAGCGGGAGCCGATACGCAGTATTTT. Translated: CASSLEAAGADTQYF.

The table lists this clone with a few counts. This chain joins TRBV27 and TRBJ2-1, with a possible D match to TRBD1 (5 bases). CDR3 length equals 13 residues. Germline V gene data show CDR1 as MNHEY and CDR2 as SMNVEV (reference sequence). With 4 bases removed from V and 2 bases from J, the gap between germline ends came to 6 bases. The CDR3 coding sequence is TGTGCCAGCAGTTCCAGGGCCTACAATGAGCAGTTCTTC. Translating it yields CASSSRAYNEQFF.

The CDR3 region is CASSSGRAYNEQFF. In DNA form, the CDR3 reads TGTGCCAGCAGCAGCGGGAGGGCCTACAATGAGCAGTTCTTC. The chain has TRBV7-8 and TRBJ2-1; TRBD2 matches 10 bases. There are 14 residues in the CDR3. Trimming took 5 bases from V and 2 from J; bases not matched to a gene: 0. Germline V gene lookup returns CDR1 SGHVS and CDR2 FQNEAQ.

The gene calls are TRBV6-1 and TRBJ1-5; possible D gene TRBD1, 6 bases. Trimming left V 1 base short and J 1 base short, with 8 bases between. The CDR3 runs 15 residues. Per germline, CDR1 MNHNS and CDR2 SASEGT. The CDR3, as DNA: TGTGCCAGCAGTGAAGGGACAGCAAGCAATCAGCCCCAGCATTTT. Amino acid sequence: CASSEGTASNQPQHF.

J is TRBJ2-7 and V is TRBV6-5; D uncertain. Germline CDR1 MNHEY, CDR2 SVGAGI. There are 13 residues in the CDR3. V was trimmed by 6 bases and J by 6 bases, leaving 15 bases between them. CDR3 bases: TGTGCCAGCAGAGACCCACCTTTTGGCGAGCAGTACGTC. Protein: CASRDPPFGEQYV.

The chain employs TRBV28 and TRBJ1-4; D is possibly TRBD1 (5 bases). The germline V gene encodes CDR1 MDHEN and CDR2 SYDVKM. V was trimmed by 10 bases and J by 4 bases, leaving 13 bases between them. The CDR3 covers 13 residues. The CDR3 DNA reads TGTGCCACCATAGGGGCTCGTAATGAAAAACTGTTTTTT. This translates into CATIGARNEKLFF.

CDR3 DNA sequence: TGTGCCAGTTTGGGCTACAGAGATAGCAATCAGCCCCAGCATTTT. Translating gives CASLGYRDSNQPQHF. The chain joins TRBV6-5 to TRBJ1-5; D is ambiguous. This CDR3 contains 15 residues. V was clipped by 9 bases and J by 0 bases, with 15 bases between them. Germline V gives CDR1 MNHEY, CDR2 SVGAGI.

This clone was detected only a few times. The chain is built from TRBV5-1 and TRBJ1-4; 8 bases match TRBD1. This CDR3 has 13 residues. V lost 0 bases, J lost 10 bases, and 2 bases stayed unmatched. Germline V gives CDR1 SGHRS, CDR2 YFSETQ. The CDR3 region has the DNA TGCGCCAGCAGCTTGGACAGGGGGGCAAAACTGTTTTTT. Encoded protein: CASSLDRGAKLFF.

The gene calls are TRBV27 and TRBJ2-5, with D possibly matching TRBD1 (5 bases). V shed 4 bases and J shed 2 bases, with 14 bases lying between them. Germline CDR1 and CDR2: MNHEY and SMNVEV (reference sequence). The CDR3 covers 15 residues. The DNA of the CDR3 is TGTGCCAGCAGTTCCCTTCGGACACTACAAGAGACCCAGTACTTC. Translating gives CASSSLRTLQETQYF.

The sample holds a few counts of this clone. The gene calls are TRBV5-4 and TRBJ2-1, with 8 bases fitting TRBD1. This CDR3 has 15 amino acids. The germline gives CDR1 SGHNT, CDR2 YYREEE (reference sequence). V was clipped by 1 base and J by 4 bases; unmatched bases: 4. CDR3 nucleotides: TGTGCCAGCAGCTTGCAACAGGGGGGTTACAATGAGCAGTTCTTC. Protein product: CASSLQQGGYNEQFF. The whole variable domain, remainder taken from reference TRBV5-4 and TRBJ2-1, is ETGVTQSPTHLIKTRGQQVTLRCSSQSGHNTVSWYQQALGQGPQFIFQYYREEENGRGNFPPRFSGLQFPNYSSELNVNALELDDSALYLCASSLQQGGYNEQFFGPGTRLTVL.

This clone has more than one count but fewer than ten. The V gene is TRBV7-9, the J gene TRBJ1-1; TRBD1 matches 7 bases. The CDR3 covers 13 residues. Germline V gives CDR1 SEHNR, CDR2 FQNEAQ (reference sequence). V shed 1 base, J shed 4 bases, and the junction held 0 bases outside the gene matches. CDR3 region: CASSLDRGTEAFF. The CDR3 region has the DNA TGTGCCAGCAGCTTAGACAGGGGCACTGAAGCTTTCTTT.

The rearrangement links TRBV19 to TRBJ2-3; 8 nucleotides align to TRBD1. V was clipped by 6 bases and J by 5 bases; unmatched bases: 4. Germline-derived CDR1 and CDR2 are LNHDA and SQIVND (reference sequence). The CDR3 extends over 13 amino acids. The CDR3 sequence: CASRDRGRDTQYF. As DNA, the CDR3 is TGTGCCAGTAGAGACAGGGGAAGAGATACGCAGTATTTT.

The CDR3: CASSSLRRGLVTGELFF. The CDR3 DNA is TGTGCCAGCAGCTCCCTACGTAGGGGGCTCGTCACCGGGGAGCTGTTTTTT. The rearrangement links TRBV11-3 to TRBJ2-2, with 7 bases matching TRBD1. CDR3 length equals 17 residues. Germline V gene lookup returns CDR1 SGHNT and CDR2 YENEEA. V dropped 4 bases and J dropped 4; count of bases not matched to a gene: 12.

The V call is TRBV11-2, the J call TRBJ1-2, with TRBD1 identical over 11 bases. This CDR3 contains 14 residues. Per germline, CDR1 SGHAT and CDR2 FQNNGV. V trimming: 6 bases; J trimming: 5 bases; junction bases outside the gene matches: 5. The chain's CDR3 is CASSHGTGGYGYTF. The CDR3 bases are TGTGCCAGCAGTCACGGGACAGGGGGTTATGGCTACACCTTC.

V and J are TRBV6-1 and TRBJ2-2, with 7 bases aligning to TRBD1. The ends lost 5 bases at V and 8 bases at J; junction bases unmatched: 8. Germline CDR1 reads MNHNS; CDR2 reads SASEGT. The CDR3 covers 14 residues. This chain's CDR3 is CASSLRPRGGELFF. The CDR3 nucleotides are TGTGCCAGCAGTCTGCGGCCCAGGGGGGGGGAGCTGTTTTTT.

V and J are TRBV5-1 and TRBJ2-6; D gene unclear. This CDR3 contains 14 residues. Trimming took 2 bases from V and 2 from J, leaving 5 bases between them. CDR1 is SGHRS, CDR2 YFSETQ, per germline. The CDR3 coding sequence is TGCGCCAGCAGCTTCTTCCCTGGGGCCAACGTCCTGACTTTC. Protein sequence: CASSFFPGANVLTF.

The chain links TRBV13 to TRBJ2-1, with 14 bases identical to TRBD2. Germline values: CDR1 PRHDT, CDR2 FYEKMQ (reference sequence). The CDR3 totals 17 residues. V dropped 3 bases and J dropped 6; count of bases not matched to a gene: 7. CDR3 sequence (DNA): TGTGCCAGCAGCTTCCCGGGACTAGCGGGAGCGCTCAATGAGCAGTTCTTC. Encoded protein: CASSFPGLAGALNEQFF.

The chain carries TRBV15 and TRBJ2-7, with a tentative D call TRBD1 (5 bases). The germline gives CDR1 LNHNV, CDR2 YYDKDF (reference sequence). The CDR3 has 14 residues. V was trimmed by 2 bases and J by 4 bases, leaving 12 bases between them. In DNA, the CDR3 is TGTGCCACCAGCAGAAACCCGACAGCATACGAGCAGTACTTC. It translates to CATSRNPTAYEQYF.

The chain links TRBV30 to TRBJ1-5; D is ambiguous. The V end was cut by 1 base, the J end by 4 bases, with 11 bases between. This CDR3 region has 14 residues. Germline V gene sequence: CDR1 GTSNPN, CDR2 SVGIG (reference sequence). The CDR3 region is CAWSAGSTNQPQHF. Written as DNA, the CDR3 is TGTGCCTGGAGTGCGGGGTCTACTAATCAGCCCCAGCATTTT.

The rearrangement uses TRBV6-1 and TRBJ2-1; 11 bases agree with TRBD2. V was pared by 7 bases and J by 7 bases, with 9 bases of the junction left unmatched. Looked up from germline, CDR1 is MNHNS and CDR2 is SASEGT. The CDR3 has 15 residues. CDR3: CASTISGRARNEQFF. Here the CDR3 DNA reads TGTGCCAGCACCATTAGCGGGAGGGCCCGGAATGAGCAGTTCTTC.

This sequence joins TRBV27 and TRBJ2-1, with D perhaps matching TRBD2 (7 bases). Germline-derived CDR1 and CDR2 are MNHEY and SMNVEV (reference sequence). The CDR3 spans 15 residues. V lost 1 base, J lost 7 bases, and 14 bases lay in between. This chain's CDR3 is CASSLLRGGGNEQFF. In DNA, the CDR3 is TGTGCCAGCAGTTTATTGAGGGGGGGTGGGAATGAGCAGTTCTTC.

The chain couples TRBV7-2 to TRBJ2-2; 12 bases fit TRBD2. Germline values: CDR1 SGHTA, CDR2 FQGNSA. Losses at the gene ends were 5 bases for V and 4 bases for J; bases not matched to a gene: 5. This CDR3 has 16 amino acids. CDR3 sequence: CASSPGTSGPTGELFF. The CDR3 DNA reads TGTGCCAGCAGCCCTGGGACTAGCGGGCCCACCGGGGAGCTGTTTTTT.

This chain links TRBV4-1 with TRBJ2-6; 8 bases are shared with TRBD1. V gave up 0 bases and J gave up 2 bases; unmatched junction bases: 15. In germline, CDR1 is MGHRA, CDR2 YSYEKL. The CDR3 totals 21 residues. CDR3 in amino acids: CASSQEVDPGGRGPGANVLTF. CDR3 coding DNA: TGCGCCAGCAGCCAAGAAGTGGATCCTGGTGGCAGGGGGCCTGGGGCCAACGTCCTGACTTTC.

The genes are TRBV7-2 and TRBJ1-2, with 9 bases matching TRBD1. V trimming: 3 bases; J trimming: 8 bases; junction bases outside the gene matches: 13. Germline values: CDR1 SGHTA, CDR2 FQGNSA. The CDR3 loop spans 16 amino acids. CDR3 sequence: CASSFGPGQGSFGYTF. In DNA form, the CDR3 reads TGTGCCAGCAGCTTCGGACCGGGACAGGGATCATTCGGCTACACCTTC.